This T cell receptor (beta chain) came from a study of PD-1 blockade in mismatch repair-deficient tumors. Study-wide background: Enrolled about 2012-2016, patients had progressing, pretreated mismatch repair-deficient cancers of around 12 types. The study, taken as a whole, reports: Tumor-resident clones, often undetectable pretreatment in blood, expanded then contracted after pembrolizumab.

The assay was immunoSEQ multiplex PCR, and TCRdb's table has in-frame clones only and misses some. Altogether 49,000 or so clones are present, over 70% being singletons, with the ten largest covering over 7.5%. The length of the CDR3 is 15 residues. The germline V and J ends were trimmed by 1 base and 4 bases, with 14 bases remaining between them. Germline V gives CDR1 SNHLY, CDR2 FYNNEI. PCR or immunohistochemistry showed mismatch repair deficiency in every enrolled patient. To note about this clone: Its antigen is still unknown.

The rearrangement joins TRBV2 to TRBJ2-7, with TRBD2 as a possible D gene (6 bases). The TCR originated in an adult with mismatch repair-deficient cancer. The sequenced sample was peripheral blood, obtained roughly 21 weeks after starting pembrolizumab. The CDR3 DNA is TGTGCCAGCAGTGAAGGTCCCGGGAGCCCTTACGAGCAGTACTTC. Its translation is CASSEGPGSPYEQYF.